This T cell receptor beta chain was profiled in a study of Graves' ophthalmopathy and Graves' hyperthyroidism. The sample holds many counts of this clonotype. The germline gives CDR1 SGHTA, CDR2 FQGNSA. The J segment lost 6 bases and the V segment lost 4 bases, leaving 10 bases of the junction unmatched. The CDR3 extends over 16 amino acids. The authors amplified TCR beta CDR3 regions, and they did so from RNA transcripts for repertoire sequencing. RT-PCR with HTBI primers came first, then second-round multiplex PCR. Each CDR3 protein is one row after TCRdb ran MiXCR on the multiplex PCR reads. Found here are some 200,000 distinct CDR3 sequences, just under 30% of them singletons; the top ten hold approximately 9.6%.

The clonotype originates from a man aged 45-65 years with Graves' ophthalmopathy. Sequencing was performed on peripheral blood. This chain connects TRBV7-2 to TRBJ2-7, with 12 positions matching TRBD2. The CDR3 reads CASSSLMTSGSVEQYF. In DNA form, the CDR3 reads TGTGCCAGCAGCTCCTTGATGACTAGCGGGAGTGTCGAGCAGTACTTC.